These 5 T cell receptor beta chains originate from one sample sequenced in a study of T-cell reconstitution after alpha-beta-depleted transplantation in children (dated by TCRdb to 2016 to 2017). The library was prepared using PCR. The instrument was an Illumina HiSeq 2500. TCR libraries were prepared with molecular barcoding, using unique molecular identifiers to normalize TCRbeta repertoire quantification. TCRdb reprocessed the public reads (quality trimming at Q25 with fastp, clone calling with MiXCR) and kept in-frame beta chains. Every CDR3 protein is listed once, alongside the most common genes and DNA of its rows. The table for this sample lists about 92,000 distinct CDR3 sequences; 9% to 15% of them were counted only once. About 15% of the sample is taken by the ten largest. The sequenced sample was PBMCs from the stem cell graft donor, obtained from the stem cell graft. These receptors originate from a human donor who donated a stem cell graft to a child with inherited bone marrow failure.

This clonotype occurred a few times. The chain is built from TRBV20-1 and TRBJ2-7, with D hard to call. The CDR3 totals 13 residues. From germline, CDR1 is DFQATT and CDR2 SNEGSKA (reference sequence). Trimming took 2 bases from V and 1 from J, leaving 9 bases between them. CDR3 in amino acids: CSARNHQSYEQYF. The CDR3 nucleotides are TGCAGTGCTAGAAATCACCAGTCCTACGAGCAGTACTTC.

This clonotype was recorded at least ten times. V and J are TRBV19 and TRBJ2-1; TRBD1 matches 7 bases. With 4 bases clipped from V and 6 bases from J, the junction kept 6 bases outside the gene matches. CDR1 and CDR2 from the germline V gene are LNHDA and SQIVND (reference sequence). There are 14 residues in the CDR3. The CDR3 region is CASSTQGFGNEQFF. The CDR3 nucleotides read TGTGCCAGTAGTACACAGGGGTTCGGCAATGAGCAGTTCTTC.

This clonotype appeared many times. V and J are TRBV5-1 and TRBJ2-1, with no clear D. With 0 bases removed from V and 6 bases from J, the gap between germline ends came to 13 bases. This CDR3 is 15 amino acids long. Germline assignment: CDR1 SGHRS and CDR2 YFSETQ. The CDR3 sequence: CASSLDLGMVNEQFF. CDR3 in DNA: TGCGCCAGCAGCTTGGATCTGGGTATGGTCAATGAGCAGTTCTTC.

This clonotype was observed many times. The genes are TRBV7-2 and TRBJ2-5; 7 bases line up with TRBD2. There are 16 residues in the CDR3. J was trimmed by 5 bases and V by 3 bases; bases with no gene match: 12. The germline V gene has CDR1 SGHTA and CDR2 FQGNSA. The CDR3 bases are TGTGCCAGCAGCTTCTCTTCGACGACTAGCTGGGAGACCCAGTACTTC. Protein product: CASSFSSTTSWETQYF.

The table lists this clonotype with many counts. The rearrangement joins TRBV5-4 to TRBJ2-3, with 13 bases aligning to TRBD2. The CDR3 contains 14 residues. The germline gives CDR1 SGHNT, CDR2 YYREEE (reference sequence). Losses at the gene ends were 3 bases for V and 10 bases for J; bases not matched to a gene: 5. For the CDR3, the DNA is TGTGCCAGCAGCTATGGACTAGCGGGAGAGCCGCAGTATTTT. It translates to CASSYGLAGEPQYF. The whole variable domain, remainder taken from reference TRBV5-4 and TRBJ2-3, is ETGVTQSPTHLIKTRGQQVTLRCSSQSGHNTVSWYQQALGQGPQFIFQYYREEENGRGNFPPRFSGLQFPNYSSELNVNALELDDSALYLCASSYGLAGEPQYFGPGTRLTVL.